This is a list of T cell receptor beta chains from one sample in a study of response to subunit inactivated influenza vaccine. TCRdb reprocessed the RT-PCR reads with MiXCR, giving one entry per CDR3 protein. Seen here are roughly 620,000 distinct CDR3 sequences, about 11% observed once, and the top ten hold approximately 11%. These records were also assigned to another study, of T cells expressing NK-cell markers.

Sequenced material: PBMCs from blood, taken on the day of vaccination. The source is a man aged 50-60 years who received an inactivated influenza vaccine. Each CDR3 is given with its conserved first and last residue. The D gene is left open where the match is weak. For some rows the clone size is stated as once, few or many, or as a class when expanded; others skip it.

D gene: NA; V gene: TRBV28; J gene: TRBJ2-7; clone size: NA; CDR3 protein: CASSFNGLSYEQYF; CDR3 DNA: TGTGCCAGCAGTTTTAACGGCCTCTCCTACGAGCAGTACTTC
D gene: NA; V gene: TRBV4-2; J gene: TRBJ2-1; clone size: NA; CDR3 protein: CASSQRGNEQFF; CDR3 DNA: TGTGCCAGCAGCCAACGGGGGAATGAGCAGTTCTTC
D gene: NA; V gene: TRBV3-1; J gene: TRBJ2-4; clone size: NA; CDR3 protein: CASSQEASKNIQYF; CDR3 DNA: TGTGCCAGCAGCCAAGAGGCTTCCAAAAACATTCAGTACTTC
D gene: TRBD1; V gene: TRBV29-1; J gene: TRBJ2-5; clone size: few; CDR3 protein: CSVDSGSGGETQYF; CDR3 DNA: TGCAGCGTTGACTCAGGATCAGGGGGTGAGACCCAGTACTTC
D gene: NA; V gene: TRBV12-2; J gene: TRBJ2-3; clone size: few; CDR3 protein: CASRLASRGGYTDTQYF; CDR3 DNA: TGTGCAAGTCGCTTAGCGAGTCGGGGGGGATACACAGATACGCAGTATTTT
D gene: NA; V gene: TRBV15; J gene: TRBJ1-2; clone size: few; CDR3 protein: CATSRGTVQLFSYGYTF; CDR3 DNA: TGTGCCACCAGCAGAGGGACAGTACAACTCTTCTCCTATGGCTACACCTTC
D gene: NA; V gene: TRBV7-9; J gene: TRBJ2-7; clone size: many; CDR3 protein: CASSSQIHHEQYF; CDR3 DNA: TGTGCCAGCAGCTCACAAATCCACCATGAGCAGTACTTC
D gene: NA; V gene: TRBV20-1; J gene: TRBJ2-1; clone size: few; CDR3 protein: CSASRPSNEQFF; CDR3 DNA: TGCAGTGCTAGTAGGCCTTCTAATGAGCAGTTCTTC
D gene: NA; V gene: TRBV15; J gene: TRBJ2-1; clone size: few; CDR3 protein: CATSRVGLANEQFF; CDR3 DNA: TGTGCCACCAGCAGAGTCGGGTTAGCTAATGAGCAGTTCTTC
D gene: NA; V gene: TRBV20-1; J gene: TRBJ2-3; clone size: NA; CDR3 protein: CSAFRVGSTDTQYF; CDR3 DNA: TGCAGTGCTTTTCGGGTTGGCAGCACAGATACGCAGTATTTT
D gene: NA; V gene: TRBV18; J gene: TRBJ1-2; clone size: many; CDR3 protein: CASSPPDYYGYTF; CDR3 DNA: TGTGCCAGCTCACCCCCCGACTACTATGGCTACACCTTC
D gene: TRBD2; V gene: TRBV7-9; J gene: TRBJ2-1; clone size: many; CDR3 protein: CASSFPGLAGGNEQFF; CDR3 DNA: TGTGCCAGCAGCTTTCCGGGACTAGCGGGAGGCAATGAGCAGTTCTTC
D gene: TRBD1; V gene: TRBV28; J gene: TRBJ1-3; clone size: NA; CDR3 protein: CASSKTGGLGNTIYF; CDR3 DNA: TGTGCCAGCAGCAAGACAGGGGGCCTTGGAAACACCATATATTTT
D gene: TRBD1; V gene: TRBV19; J gene: TRBJ1-1; clone size: NA; CDR3 protein: CASTPGTVNTEAFF; CDR3 DNA: TGTGCCAGTACCCCCGGGACAGTGAACACTGAAGCTTTCTTT
D gene: TRBD1; V gene: TRBV9; J gene: TRBJ2-5; clone size: NA; CDR3 protein: CASSGTGGSETQYF; CDR3 DNA: TGTGCCAGCAGCGGGACAGGGGGCAGTGAGACCCAGTACTTC
D gene: NA; V gene: TRBV11-2; J gene: TRBJ2-5; clone size: NA; CDR3 protein: CASSLEVSPPSTQYF; CDR3 DNA: TGTGCCAGCAGCTTAGAGGTGTCCCCACCGTCGACCCAGTACTTC
D gene: TRBD1; V gene: TRBV10-1; J gene: TRBJ2-2; clone size: few; CDR3 protein: CASSEILAGGHGGELFF; CDR3 DNA: TGCGCCAGCAGTGAGATTTTGGCAGGGGGTCATGGCGGGGAGCTGTTTTTT
D gene: TRBD1; V gene: TRBV3-1; J gene: TRBJ2-1; clone size: NA; CDR3 protein: CASSQRQGNEQFF; CDR3 DNA: TGTGCCAGCAGCCAAAGACAGGGCAATGAGCAGTTCTTC
D gene: NA; V gene: TRBV4-3; J gene: TRBJ1-1; clone size: few; CDR3 protein: CASSQDFRVEAFF; CDR3 DNA: TGCGCCAGCAGCCAAGATTTCAGGGTTGAAGCTTTCTTT
D gene: TRBD2; V gene: TRBV24-1; J gene: TRBJ2-1; clone size: NA; CDR3 protein: CATAKRGAYNEQFF; CDR3 DNA: TGTGCCACCGCAAAGCGGGGGGCCTACAATGAGCAGTTCTTC
D gene: NA; V gene: TRBV4-3; J gene: TRBJ2-2; clone size: few; CDR3 protein: CASSRRATYTGELFF; CDR3 DNA: TGCGCCAGCAGCAGAAGGGCCACCTACACCGGGGAGCTGTTTTTT
D gene: TRBD2; V gene: TRBV4-2; J gene: TRBJ2-3; clone size: many; CDR3 protein: CASSPTSGVTDTQYF; CDR3 DNA: TGTGCCAGCAGTCCGACTAGCGGGGTTACAGATACGCAGTATTTT
D gene: TRBD2; V gene: TRBV25-1; J gene: TRBJ2-7; clone size: few; CDR3 protein: CASSATSGTSYEQYF; CDR3 DNA: TGTGCCAGCAGTGCGACTAGCGGTACCTCCTACGAGCAGTACTTC
D gene: NA; V gene: TRBV3-1; J gene: TRBJ1-4; clone size: few; CDR3 protein: CASSPDELSGEKLFF; CDR3 DNA: TGTGCCAGCAGCCCCGATGAATTGTCAGGGGAAAAACTGTTTTTT
D gene: NA; V gene: TRBV25-1; J gene: TRBJ1-1; clone size: many; CDR3 protein: CASSEGRGGYTEAFF; CDR3 DNA: TGTGCCAGCAGTGAGGGCAGGGGAGGGTACACTGAAGCTTTCTTT
D gene: TRBD1; V gene: TRBV29-1; J gene: TRBJ2-7; clone size: few; CDR3 protein: CSAKGGAGTGTSYEQYF; CDR3 DNA: TGCAGCGCCAAGGGGGGGGCCGGGACAGGGACCTCCTACGAGCAGTACTTC
D gene: NA; V gene: TRBV4-3; J gene: TRBJ2-7; clone size: NA; CDR3 protein: CASSQDLTDPFYEQYF; CDR3 DNA: TGCGCCAGCAGCCAGGACCTGACCGACCCCTTCTACGAGCAGTACTTC
D gene: TRBD2; V gene: TRBV5-1; J gene: TRBJ2-1; clone size: many; CDR3 protein: CASSLTSGGANEQFF; CDR3 DNA: TGCGCCAGCAGCCTTACTAGCGGGGGGGCCAATGAGCAGTTCTTC
D gene: NA; V gene: TRBV7-9; J gene: TRBJ2-7; clone size: few; CDR3 protein: CASSRGSATYEQYF; CDR3 DNA: TGTGCCAGCTCACGGGGGTCTGCTACCTACGAGCAGTACTTC
D gene: NA; V gene: TRBV5-1; J gene: TRBJ2-7; clone size: many; CDR3 protein: CASSAQSQGREQYF; CDR3 DNA: TGCGCCAGCAGCGCGCAATCTCAGGGGCGCGAGCAGTACTTC
D gene: TRBD1; V gene: TRBV5-1; J gene: TRBJ1-4; clone size: few; CDR3 protein: CASSGQGFNEKLFF; CDR3 DNA: TGCGCCAGCAGCGGACAGGGGTTTAATGAAAAACTGTTTTTT
D gene: TRBD2; V gene: TRBV12-3/TRBV12-4; J gene: TRBJ2-1; clone size: NA; CDR3 protein: CASRGLGHVHEQFF; CDR3 DNA: TGTGCCAGCAGAGGACTAGGCCATGTCCATGAGCAGTTCTTC
D gene: TRBD2; V gene: TRBV7-2; J gene: TRBJ2-1; clone size: many; CDR3 protein: CASSPSSGSSYNEQFF; CDR3 DNA: TGTGCCAGCAGCCCCTCTAGCGGGAGCTCCTACAATGAGCAGTTCTTC
D gene: NA; V gene: TRBV11-1; J gene: TRBJ2-2; clone size: NA; CDR3 protein: CASSLYEGVNTGELFF; CDR3 DNA: TGTGCCAGCAGCTTATACGAGGGGGTAAACACCGGGGAGCTGTTTTTT
D gene: TRBD2; V gene: TRBV9; J gene: TRBJ2-1; clone size: many; CDR3 protein: CASSASGSSYNEQFF; CDR3 DNA: TGTGCCAGCAGCGCTAGCGGGAGCTCCTACAATGAGCAGTTCTTC
D gene: TRBD2; V gene: TRBV25-1; J gene: TRBJ2-5; clone size: few; CDR3 protein: CASSEASGSKTQYF; CDR3 DNA: TGTGCCAGCAGTGAAGCTAGCGGGAGTAAGACCCAGTACTTC
D gene: TRBD2; V gene: TRBV20-1; J gene: TRBJ2-3; clone size: few; CDR3 protein: CSAILAGGGPDTQYF; CDR3 DNA: TGCAGTGCTATACTAGCGGGGGGGGGCCCAGATACGCAGTATTTT
D gene: TRBD1; V gene: TRBV20-1; J gene: TRBJ1-2; clone size: NA; CDR3 protein: CSARPGTGACGYTF; CDR3 DNA: TGCAGTGCTAGACCCGGGACAGGTGCTTGTGGCTACACCTTC
D gene: NA; V gene: TRBV4-1; J gene: TRBJ2-1; clone size: NA; CDR3 protein: CASKPMGGGQFF; CDR3 DNA: TGCGCCAGCAAACCCATGGGAGGTGGGCAGTTCTTC
D gene: NA; V gene: TRBV7-2; J gene: TRBJ2-7; clone size: many; CDR3 protein: CASSLVWGSLASYEQYF; CDR3 DNA: TGTGCCAGCAGCTTAGTGTGGGGTAGCTTAGCCTCCTACGAGCAGTACTTC
D gene: TRBD2; V gene: TRBV20-1; J gene: TRBJ2-4; clone size: many; CDR3 protein: CSARETSGGLIQYF; CDR3 DNA: TGCAGTGCTAGGGAAACTAGCGGGGGACTAATTCAGTACTTC
D gene: TRBD2; V gene: TRBV28; J gene: TRBJ2-3; clone size: NA; CDR3 protein: CASKPGLGLTSTDTQYF; CDR3 DNA: TGTGCCAGCAAACCGGGACTAGGGCTGACTAGCACAGATACGCAGTATTTT
D gene: NA; V gene: TRBV6-6; J gene: TRBJ1-2; clone size: NA; CDR3 protein: CASGVGGSYGYTF; CDR3 DNA: TGTGCCAGCGGCGTCGGGGGTTCTTATGGCTACACCTTC
D gene: NA; V gene: TRBV6-2/TRBV6-3; J gene: TRBJ1-2; clone size: few; CDR3 protein: CASSHQQSTKGYTF; CDR3 DNA: TGTGCCAGCAGTCACCAACAGAGTACGAAAGGCTACACCTTC
D gene: NA; V gene: TRBV18; J gene: TRBJ1-1; clone size: few; CDR3 protein: CASSPLRGRNTEAFF; CDR3 DNA: TGTGCCAGCTCACCACTCAGGGGTAGGAACACTGAAGCTTTCTTT
D gene: NA; V gene: TRBV12-3/TRBV12-4; J gene: TRBJ1-2; clone size: NA; CDR3 protein: CASSPGVRSYGYTF; CDR3 DNA: TGTGCCAGCAGTCCGGGCGTGAGGAGCTATGGCTACACCTTC
D gene: NA; V gene: TRBV15; J gene: TRBJ2-2; clone size: many; CDR3 protein: CATLMIGGSTGELFF; CDR3 DNA: TGTGCCACATTGATGATCGGGGGTAGCACCGGGGAGCTGTTTTTT
D gene: TRBD1; V gene: TRBV5-1; J gene: TRBJ1-1; clone size: NA; CDR3 protein: CASSFSGTGWNTEAFF; CDR3 DNA: TGCGCCAGCAGCTTTTCCGGGACAGGGTGGAACACTGAAGCTTTCTTT
D gene: NA; V gene: TRBV7-2; J gene: TRBJ1-3; clone size: many; CDR3 protein: CASSHGSAPGNTIYF; CDR3 DNA: TGTGCCAGCAGCCATGGGTCGGCCCCTGGAAACACCATATATTTT
D gene: TRBD2; V gene: TRBV20-1; J gene: TRBJ2-1; clone size: many; CDR3 protein: CSARDSGSREQFF; CDR3 DNA: TGCAGTGCTAGAGATAGCGGGAGTCGTGAGCAGTTCTTC
D gene: TRBD2; V gene: TRBV28; J gene: TRBJ2-5; clone size: NA; CDR3 protein: CASCSGGRPTYQETQYF; CDR3 DNA: TGTGCCAGCTGTAGCGGGGGGCGACCGACGTACCAAGAGACCCAGTACTTC
D gene: NA; V gene: TRBV11-2; J gene: TRBJ2-1; clone size: NA; CDR3 protein: CASVAGSRDEQFF; CDR3 DNA: TGTGCCAGCGTAGCCGGGTCAAGAGATGAGCAGTTCTTC
D gene: NA; V gene: TRBV10-2; J gene: TRBJ1-4; clone size: NA; CDR3 protein: CASRGPEKLFF; CDR3 DNA: TGCGCCAGCAGGGGGCCTGAAAAACTGTTTTTT
D gene: TRBD1; V gene: TRBV5-1; J gene: TRBJ2-3; clone size: NA; CDR3 protein: CASSRTGTGTDTQYF; CDR3 DNA: TGCGCCAGCAGCCGCACCGGGACAGGGACAGATACGCAGTATTTT
D gene: TRBD2; V gene: TRBV11-2; J gene: TRBJ2-3; clone size: few; CDR3 protein: CASSLLAGHSTDTQYF; CDR3 DNA: TGTGCCAGCAGCCTACTAGCGGGCCACTCCACAGATACGCAGTATTTT
D gene: TRBD1; V gene: TRBV12-3/TRBV12-4; J gene: TRBJ1-2; clone size: many; CDR3 protein: CASSSGTDYGYTF; CDR3 DNA: TGTGCCAGCAGCTCCGGGACAGACTATGGCTACACCTTC
D gene: TRBD2; V gene: TRBV3-1; J gene: TRBJ2-1; clone size: few; CDR3 protein: CASSQAWTSGRVNEQFF; CDR3 DNA: TGTGCCAGCAGCCAAGCTTGGACTAGCGGGAGGGTTAATGAGCAGTTCTTC
D gene: NA; V gene: TRBV9; J gene: TRBJ1-5; clone size: many; CDR3 protein: CASSVGQSSNQPQHF; CDR3 DNA: TGTGCCAGCAGCGTAGGGCAGAGTAGCAATCAGCCCCAGCATTTT
D gene: NA; V gene: TRBV19; J gene: TRBJ2-7; clone size: NA; CDR3 protein: CASLGRDSYEQYF; CDR3 DNA: TGTGCCAGTCTAGGCAGGGACTCCTACGAGCAGTACTTC